What follows describes a single T cell receptor (beta chain). The CDR3 totals 15 residues. Germline values: CDR1 SGHVS, CDR2 FQNEAQ. The V segment lost 5 bases and the J segment 2 bases; nucleotides outside the gene matches: 6. This sample stems from a study of memory CD4+ T cells and cytomegalovirus serostatus. Authors' data handling: After removing out-of-frame reads, 2,204,828 distinct TCRbeta sequences remained. Generated by immunoSEQ multiplex PCR, the TCRdb table keeps only in-frame clones and is missing some. D and trimming come from the DNA, and the V and J calls and clone size come from that table. The table includes 48,000 or so clones, around 78% detected once. The sort gate was single viable CD3+CD4+CD8-CD45RO+ cells for memory CD4+ T cells.

Input material: memory CD4+ T cells from blood. The chain couples TRBV7-8 to TRBJ2-5; 9 positions agree with TRBD1. This clonotype originated in an adult in good health and CMV-seronegative. The CDR3 DNA sequence: TGTGCCAGCAGCACCTCGGGACAGGGTCAAGAGACCCAGTACTTC. This codes for CASSTSGQGQETQYF.